The rows below give T cell receptor beta chains drawn from one sample of a study of vaccination effects on CD4 cells after COVID-19. No antigen has been identified for these receptors. The data were produced by immunoSEQ multiplex PCR, yet TCRdb's version contains in-frame clones alone and is incomplete. This sample has tens of thousands of clones, with roughly 75% found just once. The sample here was CD4+ T cells from PBMCs cultured with HCoV-OC43 spike peptides, taken before COVID-19 vaccination. Receptors originate from a human donor who received a COVID-19 vaccine. Each CDR3 is given with its conserved first and last residue.

V	J	CDR3
TRBV3-1/TRBV3-2	TRBJ2-5	CASSPGTSTQYF
TRBV5-1	TRBJ2-2	CASSLRTRHQPGELFF
TRBV12-5	TRBJ1-5	CASGRAARGILSNQPQHF
TRBV7-2	TRBJ2-5	CASSPQGIATQYF
TRBV19	TRBJ1-1	CASSFWDSLNTEAFF
TRBV5-1	TRBJ2-1	CASSPGDSYNEQFF
TRBV5-1	TRBJ2-2	CASSLDSGELFF
TRBV6-2/TRBV6-3	TRBJ2-5	CASSYGAGKQETQYF
TRBV5-1	TRBJ1-1	CASAARTGSMNTEAFF
TRBV9	TRBJ2-5	CASSVDSQETQYF
TRBV5-1	TRBJ2-3	CASSLEVAGTDTQYF
TRBV18	TRBJ1-1	CASSRAPLEGAFF
TRBV27	TRBJ1-5	CASSLGGRGPLAQHF
TRBV7-7	TRBJ1-3	CASSSGAPSSGNTIYF
TRBV6-2/TRBV6-3	TRBJ1-1	CASSYSLGDTEAFF
TRBV18	TRBJ1-6	CASSLDRDSPLHF
TRBV6-5	TRBJ1-6	CASGVSDRESPLHF
TRBV24-1	TRBJ2-1	CATSDLGGAGNEQFF
TRBV10-2	TRBJ1-2	CASSATGVGYGYTF
TRBV6-5	TRBJ1-1	CASSTSQGLEAFF
TRBV7-3	TRBJ2-2	CASSAGGELFF
TRBV19	TRBJ1-4	CATSRDRHEKLFF
TRBV5-1	TRBJ2-2	CASSLALFTGELFF
TRBV4-3	TRBJ1-2	CASSQASSGSYGYTF
TRBV5-6	TRBJ1-3	CASSFILSSGNTIYF
TRBV29-1	TRBJ1-1	CSAVIIMNTEAFF
TRBV6-5	TRBJ1-2	CASNPGGGGYYGYTF
TRBV12-5	TRBJ2-3	CASGLTSGHLSTDTQYF
TRBV15	TRBJ1-5	CATSRDVGPQHF
TRBV11-2	TRBJ2-1	CASSLARGRHNEQFF
TRBV7-2	TRBJ2-5	CASSLASAQETQYF
TRBV6-5	TRBJ1-1	CASSYAQGVTEAFF
TRBV9	TRBJ2-3	CASSVEGRTDTQYF
TRBV5-1	TRBJ1-6	CASGRQGGSPLHF
TRBV7-2	TRBJ2-5	CASSPPGTQETQYF
TRBV7-3	TRBJ2-1	CASSLAGVGDEQFF
TRBV24-1	TRBJ1-2	CATSIRQGDGYTF
TRBV27	TRBJ1-2	CASSRTGAGAYGYTF
TRBV12-3/TRBV12-4	TRBJ1-5	CASSPGQGQPQHF
TRBV5-4	TRBJ1-6	CASRDNYNSPLHF
TRBV28	TRBJ2-2	CASKDRMNTGELFF
TRBV5-1	TRBJ1-1	CASSLSGLEAFF
TRBV9	TRBJ2-2	CASSVIPLEFPNTGELFF
TRBV7-3	TRBJ2-1	CASSVAGGFTEQFF
TRBV7-8	TRBJ2-3	CASSLGTAGDTDTQYF
TRBV3-1/TRBV3-2	TRBJ1-6	CASSQSGPQGALHF
TRBV29-1	TRBJ1-6	CSPYGSYNSPLHF
TRBV18	TRBJ2-1	CASSPAGQSYNEQFF